This T cell receptor beta chain was identified in a study of cytotoxic CD8 clonotypes in ibrutinib-treated CLL. CDR3 length: 14 amino acids. CDR1 is SNHLY and CDR2 is FYNNEI in the germline V gene. A single count supports this clone. Libraries were prepared by immunoSEQ multiplex PCR; TCRdb keeps only in-frame clonotypes and omits some of them. This repertoire shows roughly 51,000 clones, around half found once; its top ten account for around a third. This TCR was sampled from a human donor with chronic lymphocytic leukemia. Sequenced here: PBMCs, sampled after 12 months of ibrutinib treatment. J is TRBJ2-1 and V is TRBV2, with 8 bases identical to TRBD2. The DNA of the CDR3 is TGTTCAGGCCAGCGGGAGTCCCCCTACAATGAGCAGTTCTTC. It yields the protein CSGQRESPYNEQFF.